This T cell receptor (beta chain) emerged from a study of cytomegalovirus exposure and HLA in healthy donors (dated by TCRdb to 2016 to 2017). A note on the overall study: According to a later analysis, one platform produced both the approximately 110 validation repertoires and the 666 repertoires of the first cohort. High-throughput TCR immunosequencing, statistical association of individual TCRs with disease status, and machine learning were combined to predict cytomegalovirus infection status. Besides the first cohort of about 730 subjects, a separate validation cohort made up of around 120 different subjects was used. The aim of the study was to test whether cataloging public T cell receptors could identify signatures of past pathogen exposure. The study at large found these results: The authors suggested that the approach could potentially be generalized to other disease states and immunological phenotypes. While some public TCRs were present in many individuals, most TCR sequences turned up only very rarely across donors. A few of the identified cytomegalovirus-associated TCR beta chains were confirmed in vitro to be specific for cytomegalovirus antigens. Subsequent analysis determined that TCRs grouped into clusters in the first cohort also showed a tendency toward co-occurrence across the roughly 110 validation repertoires, and 94% of cluster scores exceeded 0. The classifier was reported to diagnose cytomegalovirus status with high specificity and sensitivity in both the original and validation cohorts. All 120 or so repertoires were used to score co-occurrence in the validation cohort in a later analysis, because that analysis had no HLA typing for the cohort. In the study, roughly 160 TCR beta chains were listed as associated with cytomegalovirus.

In the case of this clone: No cognate antigen has been identified for it. Per-base qualities were not stored, and no clone one base away is much larger.

Libraries were built with the immunoSEQ multiplex PCR assay. In the source study's methods: A statistical classification framework was built for diagnosing cytomegalovirus status from the catalog of TCR beta chain sequences. Not all clones reach the TCRdb copy of this immuneACCESS table, which keeps in-frame sequences only. Checked studies attribute under half of the gap to unresolved V genes and leave the rest unexplained. V, J and clone size derive from that table, while D and trimming were established from the DNA sequence. For this sample the table gives about 240,000 clones, of which around 88% were detected only once. The ten largest account for 1.2% of the sample. Separate from the approximately 670-subject first cohort, the validation cohort of 90 to 150 subjects was the group to which the donors belonged. Taken from the germline V gene (reference sequence), the CDR1 and CDR2 loops are MNHNY and SVGAGI. Measured from the cysteine to the phenylalanine, the CDR3 is 15 residues long. The entry retains the CDR3 DNA only, 45 bases that are in frame from base 1. V and J are trimmed by 4 bases and 7 bases, and the gene matches miss 9 bases of the junction.

The material sequenced was PBMCs. This sequence uses TRBV6-6 and TRBJ1-5; 8 nucleotides in the junction match TRBD1. The clonotype was recovered from a woman aged 30 to 39 in good health and CMV-seropositive. The DNA is TGTGCCAGCAGTTCCGTGGACAGGGTGGACCAGCCCCAGCATTTT. Translated, this gives CASSSVDRVDQPQHF.